The rows below give T cell receptor beta chains drawn from one sample of a study of blood T cell repertoires in COVID-19. Produced via immunoSEQ multiplex PCR; TCRdb's table is partial and in-frame only. The table records about 170,000 clones, approximately 80% of them present only once. Sequencing used peripheral blood. These receptors came from a man aged 60 to 69 with acute or convalescent COVID-19. The CDR3 runs from the conserved cysteine through the conserved F or W. The order of the fields is CDR3 protein, CDR3 DNA, D gene, V gene, clone size, J gene. The D gene is left open where the match is weak. Rows may omit the clone size; those that give it use once, few, many or a size class.

CDR3aa: CASSQDLYGGGRTDTQYF
CDR3nt: TGCGCCAGCAGCCAAGATCTGTACGGGGGGGGACGCACAGATACGCAGTATTTT
d_gene: TRBD2
v_gene: TRBV4-3
abundance: .
j_gene: TRBJ2-3

CDR3aa: CASSQGANTEAFF
CDR3nt: TGTGCCAGCAGCCAAGGAGCGAACACTGAAGCTTTCTTT
d_gene: .
v_gene: TRBV3-1/TRBV3-2
abundance: .
j_gene: TRBJ1-1

CDR3aa: CASSLSREQYF
CDR3nt: TGTGCCAGCAGCTTGTCGAGGGAGCAGTACTTC
d_gene: .
v_gene: TRBV5-4
abundance: .
j_gene: TRBJ2-7

CDR3aa: CASSQDLVGYEQYF
CDR3nt: TGTGCCAGCAGCCAAGATCTCGTCGGCTACGAGCAGTACTTC
d_gene: .
v_gene: TRBV4-2
abundance: .
j_gene: TRBJ2-7

CDR3aa: CASSLYPTEAFF
CDR3nt: TGTGCCAGCAGTTTATATCCTACCGAGGCCTTCTTT
d_gene: .
v_gene: TRBV12-3/TRBV12-4
abundance: few
j_gene: TRBJ1-1

CDR3aa: CASRPGQGGTEAFF
CDR3nt: TGTGCCAGCAGACCTGGACAGGGGGGAACTGAAGCTTTCTTT
d_gene: TRBD1
v_gene: TRBV3-1/TRBV3-2
abundance: .
j_gene: TRBJ1-1

CDR3aa: CASSSSYYNEQFF
CDR3nt: TGTGCCAGCAGTAGCTCTTATTACAATGAGCAGTTCTTC
d_gene: .
v_gene: TRBV12-3/TRBV12-4
abundance: .
j_gene: TRBJ2-1

CDR3aa: CASSQKPGTGWFEQFF
CDR3nt: TGTGCCAGCAGCCAGAAGCCCGGGACAGGGTGGTTCGAGCAGTTCTTC
d_gene: TRBD1
v_gene: TRBV3-1/TRBV3-2
abundance: .
j_gene: TRBJ2-1

CDR3aa: CASSSRGSSYNSPLHF
CDR3nt: TGTGCCAGCAGCTCTCGGGGGAGCTCCTATAATTCACCCCTCCACTTT
d_gene: .
v_gene: TRBV11-2
abundance: .
j_gene: TRBJ1-6

CDR3aa: CASSFGSFSSYEQYF
CDR3nt: TGTGCCAGCAGCTTTGGGAGTTTCAGCTCCTACGAGCAGTACTTC
d_gene: .
v_gene: TRBV5-5
abundance: .
j_gene: TRBJ2-7

CDR3aa: CASSPPAGGNYGYTF
CDR3nt: TGTGCCAGCTCACCACCGGCAGGGGGGAATTATGGCTACACCTTC
d_gene: TRBD1
v_gene: TRBV18
abundance: .
j_gene: TRBJ1-2

CDR3aa: CSPSRAGYGYTF
CDR3nt: TGCAGCCCGTCGCGGGCCGGCTATGGCTACACCTTC
d_gene: .
v_gene: TRBV29-1
abundance: once
j_gene: TRBJ1-2

CDR3aa: CASSFGQRQPQHF
CDR3nt: TGTGCCAGCAGTTTCGGACAGAGGCAGCCCCAGCATTTT
d_gene: .
v_gene: TRBV27
abundance: .
j_gene: TRBJ1-5

CDR3aa: CASSELGHITEAFF
CDR3nt: TGTGCCAGCAGTGAACTGGGGCATATCACTGAAGCTTTCTTT
d_gene: .
v_gene: TRBV25-1
abundance: once
j_gene: TRBJ1-1

CDR3aa: CASSSGVSGTDTQYF
CDR3nt: TGTGCCAGCAGTTCAGGGGTATCGGGCACAGATACGCAGTATTTT
d_gene: .
v_gene: TRBV7-6
abundance: .
j_gene: TRBJ2-3

CDR3aa: CASSLELTEETQYF
CDR3nt: TGTGCCAGCAGCTTGGAACTGACAGAAGAGACCCAGTACTTC
d_gene: .
v_gene: TRBV5-4
abundance: .
j_gene: TRBJ2-5

CDR3aa: CATSDWGVQETQYF
CDR3nt: TGTGCCACCAGTGATTGGGGGGTCCAAGAGACCCAGTACTTC
d_gene: .
v_gene: TRBV24-1
abundance: many
j_gene: TRBJ2-5

CDR3aa: CASSQGQNTEAFF
CDR3nt: TGTGCCAGCTCACAGGGACAGAACACTGAAGCTTTCTTT
d_gene: .
v_gene: TRBV18
abundance: .
j_gene: TRBJ1-1

CDR3aa: CASNGQEAYEQYF
CDR3nt: TGTGCCAGCAATGGACAGGAAGCCTACGAGCAGTACTTC
d_gene: TRBD1
v_gene: TRBV5-4
abundance: few
j_gene: TRBJ2-7

CDR3aa: CASSLGTGTYEQYF
CDR3nt: TGTGCCAGCAGCTTAGGAACGGGGACCTACGAGCAGTACTTC
d_gene: .
v_gene: TRBV7-8
abundance: .
j_gene: TRBJ2-7

CDR3aa: CASSLEPGHSYEQYF
CDR3nt: TGTGCCAGCAGCTTAGAACCGGGACACTCCTACGAGCAGTACTTC
d_gene: .
v_gene: TRBV11-2
abundance: .
j_gene: TRBJ2-7

CDR3aa: CASTGQHYGYTF
CDR3nt: TGTGCCAGCACAGGCCAGCACTATGGCTACACCTTC
d_gene: .
v_gene: TRBV7-2
abundance: .
j_gene: TRBJ1-2